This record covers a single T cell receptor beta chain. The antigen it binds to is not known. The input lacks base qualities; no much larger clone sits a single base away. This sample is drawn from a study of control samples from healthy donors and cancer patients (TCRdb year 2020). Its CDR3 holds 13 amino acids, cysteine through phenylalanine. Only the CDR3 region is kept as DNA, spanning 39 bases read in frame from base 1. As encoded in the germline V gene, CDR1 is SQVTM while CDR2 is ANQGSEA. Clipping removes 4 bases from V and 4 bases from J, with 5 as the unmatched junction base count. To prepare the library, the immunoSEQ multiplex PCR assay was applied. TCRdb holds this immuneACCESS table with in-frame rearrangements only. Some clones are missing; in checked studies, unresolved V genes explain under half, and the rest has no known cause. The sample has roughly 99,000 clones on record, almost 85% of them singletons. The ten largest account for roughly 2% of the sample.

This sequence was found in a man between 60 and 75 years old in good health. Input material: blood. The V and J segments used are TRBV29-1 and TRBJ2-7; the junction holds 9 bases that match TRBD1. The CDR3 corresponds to CSVVGQGVYEQYF. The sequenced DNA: TGCAGCGTTGTGGGACAGGGAGTATACGAGCAGTACTTC.